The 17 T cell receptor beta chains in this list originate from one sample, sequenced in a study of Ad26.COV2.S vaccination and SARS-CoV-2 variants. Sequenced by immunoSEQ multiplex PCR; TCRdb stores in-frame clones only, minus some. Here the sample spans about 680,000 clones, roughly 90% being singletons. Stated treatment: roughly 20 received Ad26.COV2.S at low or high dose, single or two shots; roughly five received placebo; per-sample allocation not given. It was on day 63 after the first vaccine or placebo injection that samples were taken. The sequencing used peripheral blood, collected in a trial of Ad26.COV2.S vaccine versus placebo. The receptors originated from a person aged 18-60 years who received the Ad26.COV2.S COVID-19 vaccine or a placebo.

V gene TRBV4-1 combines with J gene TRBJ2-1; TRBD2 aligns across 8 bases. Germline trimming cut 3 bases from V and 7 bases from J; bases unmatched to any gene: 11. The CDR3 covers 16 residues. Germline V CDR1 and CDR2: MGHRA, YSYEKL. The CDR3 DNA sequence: TGCGCCAGCAGCCACGGTTCGGGGGGGGCCCGGAATGAGCAGTTCTTC. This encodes CASSHGSGGARNEQFF.

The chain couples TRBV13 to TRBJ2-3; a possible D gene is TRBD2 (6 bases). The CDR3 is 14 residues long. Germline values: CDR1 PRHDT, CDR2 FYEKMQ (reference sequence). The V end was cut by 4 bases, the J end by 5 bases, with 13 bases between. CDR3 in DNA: TGTGCCAGCAGCTGGGGCCTGACTAGAGATACGCAGTATTTT. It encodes CASSWGLTRDTQYF. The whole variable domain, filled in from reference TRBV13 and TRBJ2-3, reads AAGVIQSPRHLIKEKRETATLKCYPIPRHDTVYWYQQGPGQDPQFLISFYEKMQSDKGSIPDRFSAQQFSDYHSELNMSSLELGDSALYFCASSWGLTRDTQYFGPGTRLTVL.

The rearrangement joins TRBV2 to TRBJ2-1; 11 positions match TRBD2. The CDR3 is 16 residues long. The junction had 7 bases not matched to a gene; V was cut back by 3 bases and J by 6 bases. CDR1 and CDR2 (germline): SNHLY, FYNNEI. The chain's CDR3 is CASSELAGGFSNEQFF. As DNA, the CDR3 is TGTGCCAGCAGTGAGTTAGCGGGAGGGTTCAGCAATGAGCAGTTCTTC.

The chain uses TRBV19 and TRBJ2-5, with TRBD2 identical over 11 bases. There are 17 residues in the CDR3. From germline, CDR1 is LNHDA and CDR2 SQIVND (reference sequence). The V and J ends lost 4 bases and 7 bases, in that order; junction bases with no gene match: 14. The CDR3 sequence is CASSRDLAGGAFATQYF. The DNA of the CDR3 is TGTGCCAGTAGTAGAGACCTAGCGGGAGGTGCGTTCGCGACCCAGTACTTC. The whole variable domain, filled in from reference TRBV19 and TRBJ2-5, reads DGGITQSPKYLFRKEGQNVTLSCEQNLNHDAMYWYRQDPGQGLRLIYYSQIVNDFQKGDIAEGYSVSREKKESFPLTVTSAQKNPTAFYLCASSRDLAGGAFATQYFGPGTRLLVL.

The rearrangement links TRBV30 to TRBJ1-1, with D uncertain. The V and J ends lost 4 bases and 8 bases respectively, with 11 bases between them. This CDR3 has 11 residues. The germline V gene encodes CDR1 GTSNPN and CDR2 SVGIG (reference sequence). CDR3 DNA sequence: TGTGCCTGGATCCCTGGGAGGGAAGCTTTCTTT. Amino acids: CAWIPGREAFF.

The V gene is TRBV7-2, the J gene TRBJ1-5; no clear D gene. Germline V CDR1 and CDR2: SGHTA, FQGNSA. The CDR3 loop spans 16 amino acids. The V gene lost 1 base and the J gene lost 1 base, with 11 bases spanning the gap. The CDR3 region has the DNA TGTGCCAGCAGCTTAGGGTTGCGGGGAAGCAATCAGCCCCAGCATTTT. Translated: CASSLGLRGSNQPQHF.

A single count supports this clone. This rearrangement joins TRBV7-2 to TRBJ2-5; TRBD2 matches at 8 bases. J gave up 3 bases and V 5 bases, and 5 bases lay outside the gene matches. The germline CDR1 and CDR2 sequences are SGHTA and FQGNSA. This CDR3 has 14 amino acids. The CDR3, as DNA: TGTGCCAGCAGCGCCGGACTAGCTGAAGAGACCCAGTACTTC. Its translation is CASSAGLAEETQYF.

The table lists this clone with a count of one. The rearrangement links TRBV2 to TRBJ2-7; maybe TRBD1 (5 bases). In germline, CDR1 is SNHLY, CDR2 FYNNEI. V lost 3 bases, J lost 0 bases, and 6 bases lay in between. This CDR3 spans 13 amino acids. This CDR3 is CASSDQGSYEQYF. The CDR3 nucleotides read TGTGCCAGCAGTGATCAGGGCTCCTACGAGCAGTACTTC. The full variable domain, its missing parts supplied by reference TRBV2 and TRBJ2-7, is EPEVTQTPSHQVTQMGQEVILRCVPISNHLYFYWYRQILGQKVEFLVSFYNNEISEKSEIFDDQFSVERPDGSNFTLKIRSTKLEDSAMYFCASSDQGSYEQYFGPGTRLTVT.

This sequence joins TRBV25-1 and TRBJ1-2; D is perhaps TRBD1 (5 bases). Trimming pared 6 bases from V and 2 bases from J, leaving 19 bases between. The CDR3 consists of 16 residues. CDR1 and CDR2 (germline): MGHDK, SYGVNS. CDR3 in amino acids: CASSPASGGGNYGYTF. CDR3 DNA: TGTGCCAGCAGCCCCGCCAGTGGGGGAGGGAACTATGGCTACACCTTC.

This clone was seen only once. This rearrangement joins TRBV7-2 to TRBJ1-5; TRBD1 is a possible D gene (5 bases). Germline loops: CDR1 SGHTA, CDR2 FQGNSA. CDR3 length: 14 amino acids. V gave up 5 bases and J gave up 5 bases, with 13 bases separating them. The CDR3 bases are TGTGCCAGCAGCCGGTCTCAGGGAGATCAGCCCCAGCATTTT. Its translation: CASSRSQGDQPQHF.

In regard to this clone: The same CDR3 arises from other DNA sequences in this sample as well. In DNA, the CDR3 is TGTGCCAGCAGCTTAAGCGGAGGGAACACTGAAGCTTTCTTT. Encoded protein: CASSLSGGNTEAFF. V usage is TRBV7-2 and J usage is TRBJ1-1, with D hard to call. With 2 bases removed from V and 1 base from J, the gap between germline ends came to 8 bases. CDR1 is SGHTA, CDR2 FQGNSA, per germline. The CDR3 sequence is 14 residues long.

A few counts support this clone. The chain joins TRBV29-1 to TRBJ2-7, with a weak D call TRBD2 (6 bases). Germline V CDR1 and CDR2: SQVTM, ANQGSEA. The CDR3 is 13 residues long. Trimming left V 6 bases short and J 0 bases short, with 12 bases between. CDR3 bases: TGCAGCGTCGAGGCGGGACGCTCCTACGAGCAGTACTTC. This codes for CSVEAGRSYEQYF.

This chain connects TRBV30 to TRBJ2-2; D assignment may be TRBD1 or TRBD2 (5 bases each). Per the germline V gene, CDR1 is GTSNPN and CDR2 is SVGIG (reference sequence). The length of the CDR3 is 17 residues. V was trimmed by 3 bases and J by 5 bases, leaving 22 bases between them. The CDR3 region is CAWSSEWGKAVTGELFF. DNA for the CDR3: TGTGCCTGGAGCAGTGAGTGGGGGAAGGCGGTTACCGGGGAGCTGTTTTTT.

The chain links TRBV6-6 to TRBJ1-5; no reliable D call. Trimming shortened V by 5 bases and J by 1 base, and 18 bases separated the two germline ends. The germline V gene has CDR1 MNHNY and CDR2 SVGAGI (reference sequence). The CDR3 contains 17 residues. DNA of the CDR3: TGTGCCAGCAGTCCCCTTGATCTCGACGGGAGCAATCAGCCCCAGCATTTT. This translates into CASSPLDLDGSNQPQHF.

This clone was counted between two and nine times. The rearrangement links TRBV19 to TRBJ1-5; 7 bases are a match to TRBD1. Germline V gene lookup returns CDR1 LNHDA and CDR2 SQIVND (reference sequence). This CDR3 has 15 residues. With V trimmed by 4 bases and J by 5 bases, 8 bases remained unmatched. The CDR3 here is CASSTPGTDYQPQHF. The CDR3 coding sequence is TGTGCCAGTAGTACTCCCGGGACAGATTATCAGCCCCAGCATTTT.

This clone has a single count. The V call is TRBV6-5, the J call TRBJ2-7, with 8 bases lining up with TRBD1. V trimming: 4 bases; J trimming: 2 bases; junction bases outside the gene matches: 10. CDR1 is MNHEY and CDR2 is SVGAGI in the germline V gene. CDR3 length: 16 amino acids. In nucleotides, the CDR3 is TGTGCCAGCAGTTCACCCACGGACAGGGTTGCCTACGAGCAGTACTTC. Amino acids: CASSSPTDRVAYEQYF.

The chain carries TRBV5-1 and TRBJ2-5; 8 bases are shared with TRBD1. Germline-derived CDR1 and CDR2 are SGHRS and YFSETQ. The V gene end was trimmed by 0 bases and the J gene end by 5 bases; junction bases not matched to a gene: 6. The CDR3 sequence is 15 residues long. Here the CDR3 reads CASSLDQGAEETQYF. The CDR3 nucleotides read TGCGCCAGCAGCTTGGATCAGGGGGCGGAGGAGACCCAGTACTTC.